This TCR beta chain came from a study of metastatic and nonmetastatic thyroid tumors (dated by TCRdb to the early 2020s). Regarding the research as a whole: Repertoires from peripheral blood and from tumor or nodule tissue samples of malignant and benign thyroid patients were compared.

None of the patients had been given any treatment before thyroid surgery. Using T-cell receptor beta sequencing, the researchers looked back retrospectively at clinical samples from patients, gathered between the early 2010s and the late 2010s. Results and caveats for the whole study, not just this receptor: In both blood and tumor samples, TCR beta diversity was reported to be significantly higher in malignant tumors than in benign nodules.

Here V drops 5 bases and J drops 3 bases, and the junction holds 4 bases not matched to any gene. Taken from the germline V gene, the CDR1 and CDR2 loops are MDHEN and SYDVKM. The CDR3 measures 13 amino acids from cysteine to phenylalanine. The DNA shown is the 39-base CDR3, in frame from base 1. This clone was seen at least ten times. Its binding antigen is unknown. No clone much larger than this one lies a single base away; base qualities are absent. The method was PCR. Instrument used: Illumina HiSeq 4000. High-throughput sequencing was used to profile the CDR3 region of the TCR beta-chain in every patient. For the original study's pipeline: CDR3 differences across clinicopathological groups were used to build a classifier for discriminating distant-metastatic papillary thyroid cancer patients. To measure repertoire diversity the researchers used the Shannon index, while the Morisita-Horn index served to gauge how similar the tumor and blood repertoires were. TCRdb reanalyzed the raw reads on its own, using fastp at Q25 for trimming and MiXCR for clone calling, and kept in-frame beta chains. The authors' filters were not applied to this entry. This sample holds approximately 84,000 clones; around 14% were observed only once. Jointly, the top ten make up roughly 3.9% of the sample.

The TCR originated in a female donor with papillary thyroid cancer or a benign thyroid nodule (not recorded which). Some clones in this sample may be carry-over from other donors' samples. The receptor chain draws on TRBV28 and TRBJ2-7; TRBD1 matches 7 bases in the middle. Sequencing input: blood. The CDR3 amino acid sequence is: CASSMTGIYEQYF. The DNA is as follows: TGTGCCAGCAGTATGACAGGGATCTACGAGCAGTACTTC.